A single sample is the source of the 9 T cell receptor beta chains below, sequenced in a study of blood T cells in healthy people across ages. A J-beta primer mix and a sample-barcoded 5' primer were used in a second PCR of about 7 to 11 cycles. One entry per CDR3 protein, called by TCRdb with MiXCR from the 5' RACE reads. Here the sample spans about 780,000 distinct CDR3 sequences, roughly 24% being singletons. In addition, the sample was reused for a study of T cells of mothers and their children.

The sample was blood. The receptors originated from a boy aged 5 to 17 in good health.

V gene TRBV2 combines with J gene TRBJ2-3; 10 nucleotides agree with TRBD2. Germline loops: CDR1 SNHLY, CDR2 FYNNEI. Germline trimming cut 5 bases from V and 6 bases from J; bases unmatched to any gene: 11. The CDR3 sequence is 16 residues long. CDR3 nucleotides: TGTGCCAGCAGTACCCGACCGCGAGCGGGAGGGGATACGCAGTATTTT. Protein product: CASSTRPRAGGDTQYF.

In its sample, this clonotype was seen many times. The chain carries TRBV12-5 and TRBJ2-7, with no clear D. The CDR3 totals 11 residues. Germline V lookup: CDR1 LGHNT, CDR2 FRNRAP. Trimming stripped 6 bases from V and 3 bases from J, with 6 bases between. CDR3 residues: CASGSYYEQYF. CDR3 sequence (DNA): TGTGCTAGTGGCTCATACTACGAGCAGTACTTC. The entire variable domain, with the rest obtained from reference TRBV12-5 and TRBJ2-7, is as follows: DARVTQTPRHKVTEMGQEVTMRCQPILGHNTVFWYRQTMMQGLELLAYFRNRAPLDDSGMPKDRFSAEMPDATLATLKIQPSEPRDSAVYFCASGSYYEQYFGPGTRLTVT.

This chain joins TRBV28 and TRBJ2-7; possible D gene TRBD1, 6 bases. This CDR3 has 17 residues. The germline CDR1 and CDR2 sequences are MDHEN and SYDVKM. V lost 4 bases and J 1 base, leaving 20 bases between the germline ends. CDR3 nucleotides: TGTGCCAGCAGTTACCCCAGGGGCTTGGTGATGTCCTACGAGCAGTACTTC. Translating it yields CASSYPRGLVMSYEQYF.

The CDR3 sequence is CSASPGGGPYNEQFF. The CDR3 region has the DNA TGCAGCGCCTCCCCGGGCGGGGGCCCTTACAATGAGCAGTTCTTC. V usage is TRBV29-1 and J usage is TRBJ2-1; D may be TRBD2 (7 bases). The CDR3 spans 15 residues. The germline CDR1 and CDR2 sequences are SQVTM and ANQGSEA. V was shortened by 7 bases and J by 4 bases, with 20 bases between the two germline ends.

J is TRBJ2-1 and V is TRBV7-9; 9 nucleotides line up with TRBD1. This CDR3 comprises 14 residues. In germline, CDR1 is SEHNR, CDR2 FQNEAQ (reference sequence). V shed 6 bases, J shed 5 bases, and the junction held 5 bases outside the gene matches. The CDR3 spells CASRKQGADNEQFF. CDR3 bases: TGTGCCAGCAGAAAACAGGGGGCAGACAATGAGCAGTTCTTC.

This clonotype was detected a few times. The chain is built from TRBV30 and TRBJ2-1, with D perhaps assigned TRBD1 or TRBD2 (5 bases each). The J call may be mistaken, given a closer DNA end match to TRBJ2-7. Germline loops: CDR1 GTSNPN, CDR2 SVGIG (reference sequence). This CDR3 spans 17 amino acids. The CDR3 reads CAWRGPATVGRYYEQYF. The CDR3 nucleotides read TGTGCCTGGAGGGGACCAGCAACAGTCGGCCGGTACTACGAGCAGTACTTC.

V gene TRBV28 combines with J gene TRBJ1-1, with 7 bases aligning to TRBD1. This CDR3 is built from 15 residues. Germline-derived CDR1 and CDR2 are MDHEN and SYDVKM. Trimming took 6 bases from V and 2 from J; bases not matched to a gene: 9. The CDR3 DNA is TGTGCCAGCAGCCCTCACACAGGGGTTAACACTGAAGCTTTCTTT. It is translated as CASSPHTGVNTEAFF.

The chain employs TRBV20-1 and TRBJ2-1; D may be TRBD2 (6 bases). CDR1 and CDR2 (germline): DFQATT, SNEGSKA (reference sequence). The CDR3 contains 15 residues. V lost 0 bases and J 1 base, leaving 10 bases between the germline ends. This CDR3 reads CSARDLEGSYNEQFF. The CDR3 nucleotides are TGCAGTGCTAGAGATTTGGAGGGTTCCTACAATGAGCAGTTCTTC.

This clonotype was seen more than once but under ten times. V gene TRBV11-2 combines with J gene TRBJ2-5; weak D call: TRBD2 (5 bases). Germline lookup yields CDR1 SGHAT and CDR2 FQNNGV. Trimming left V 1 base short and J 5 bases short, with 14 bases between. There are 15 residues in the CDR3. The CDR3 spells CASSLGDYQRETQYF. The CDR3 coding sequence is TGTGCCAGCAGCTTAGGGGATTATCAGCGGGAGACCCAGTACTTC.